This T cell receptor (beta chain) was sequenced during a study of spatial heterogeneity in lung cancer. TCRdb processed the 5' RACE reads anew with MiXCR; each CDR3 protein has one entry. The data contain 25,000 to 30,000 distinct CDR3 sequences, 4.5% to 7.5% of them singletons. There are 17 residues in the CDR3. There are many counts of this clonotype. Time point here: blood at routine non-recurrence follow-up after resection. Unsorted tumor, nontumor lung tissue or cryopreserved PBMC supplied the whole RNA. The sample in question was PBMCs, obtained at follow-up. The chain joins TRBV21-1 to TRBJ1-5; the table names TRBD1, a call not compared with the DNA. TRBV21-1 is a listed pseudogene. This receptor was identified in a male donor with early-stage non-small cell lung cancer. CDR3 region: CASSNSSIDRGPQPQHF. The DNA of the CDR3 is TGTGCCAGCAGCAACTCCTCCATCGACAGGGGGCCTCAGCCCCAGCATTTT.